The clone carrying this T cell receptor (beta chain) was seen once. CDR3 size: 12 residues. The V and J ends lost 6 bases and 6 bases respectively, with 11 bases between them. CDR1 and CDR2 (germline): MNHEY, SVGAGI. The sample comes from a study of blood T cell repertoires in COVID-19. Assay used: immunoSEQ multiplex PCR; TCRdb lists only in-frame clones, some missing. The sample carries about 270,000 clones, approximately 82% recorded once. The sample was peripheral blood. The chain joins TRBV6-5 to TRBJ1-1; TRBD1 might be the D (6 bases). This receptor was obtained from a woman aged 18-29 years with acute or convalescent COVID-19. CDR3 loop: CASRLGAAEAFF. CDR3 DNA: TGTGCCAGCAGGTTGGGGGCGGCTGAAGCTTTCTTT.